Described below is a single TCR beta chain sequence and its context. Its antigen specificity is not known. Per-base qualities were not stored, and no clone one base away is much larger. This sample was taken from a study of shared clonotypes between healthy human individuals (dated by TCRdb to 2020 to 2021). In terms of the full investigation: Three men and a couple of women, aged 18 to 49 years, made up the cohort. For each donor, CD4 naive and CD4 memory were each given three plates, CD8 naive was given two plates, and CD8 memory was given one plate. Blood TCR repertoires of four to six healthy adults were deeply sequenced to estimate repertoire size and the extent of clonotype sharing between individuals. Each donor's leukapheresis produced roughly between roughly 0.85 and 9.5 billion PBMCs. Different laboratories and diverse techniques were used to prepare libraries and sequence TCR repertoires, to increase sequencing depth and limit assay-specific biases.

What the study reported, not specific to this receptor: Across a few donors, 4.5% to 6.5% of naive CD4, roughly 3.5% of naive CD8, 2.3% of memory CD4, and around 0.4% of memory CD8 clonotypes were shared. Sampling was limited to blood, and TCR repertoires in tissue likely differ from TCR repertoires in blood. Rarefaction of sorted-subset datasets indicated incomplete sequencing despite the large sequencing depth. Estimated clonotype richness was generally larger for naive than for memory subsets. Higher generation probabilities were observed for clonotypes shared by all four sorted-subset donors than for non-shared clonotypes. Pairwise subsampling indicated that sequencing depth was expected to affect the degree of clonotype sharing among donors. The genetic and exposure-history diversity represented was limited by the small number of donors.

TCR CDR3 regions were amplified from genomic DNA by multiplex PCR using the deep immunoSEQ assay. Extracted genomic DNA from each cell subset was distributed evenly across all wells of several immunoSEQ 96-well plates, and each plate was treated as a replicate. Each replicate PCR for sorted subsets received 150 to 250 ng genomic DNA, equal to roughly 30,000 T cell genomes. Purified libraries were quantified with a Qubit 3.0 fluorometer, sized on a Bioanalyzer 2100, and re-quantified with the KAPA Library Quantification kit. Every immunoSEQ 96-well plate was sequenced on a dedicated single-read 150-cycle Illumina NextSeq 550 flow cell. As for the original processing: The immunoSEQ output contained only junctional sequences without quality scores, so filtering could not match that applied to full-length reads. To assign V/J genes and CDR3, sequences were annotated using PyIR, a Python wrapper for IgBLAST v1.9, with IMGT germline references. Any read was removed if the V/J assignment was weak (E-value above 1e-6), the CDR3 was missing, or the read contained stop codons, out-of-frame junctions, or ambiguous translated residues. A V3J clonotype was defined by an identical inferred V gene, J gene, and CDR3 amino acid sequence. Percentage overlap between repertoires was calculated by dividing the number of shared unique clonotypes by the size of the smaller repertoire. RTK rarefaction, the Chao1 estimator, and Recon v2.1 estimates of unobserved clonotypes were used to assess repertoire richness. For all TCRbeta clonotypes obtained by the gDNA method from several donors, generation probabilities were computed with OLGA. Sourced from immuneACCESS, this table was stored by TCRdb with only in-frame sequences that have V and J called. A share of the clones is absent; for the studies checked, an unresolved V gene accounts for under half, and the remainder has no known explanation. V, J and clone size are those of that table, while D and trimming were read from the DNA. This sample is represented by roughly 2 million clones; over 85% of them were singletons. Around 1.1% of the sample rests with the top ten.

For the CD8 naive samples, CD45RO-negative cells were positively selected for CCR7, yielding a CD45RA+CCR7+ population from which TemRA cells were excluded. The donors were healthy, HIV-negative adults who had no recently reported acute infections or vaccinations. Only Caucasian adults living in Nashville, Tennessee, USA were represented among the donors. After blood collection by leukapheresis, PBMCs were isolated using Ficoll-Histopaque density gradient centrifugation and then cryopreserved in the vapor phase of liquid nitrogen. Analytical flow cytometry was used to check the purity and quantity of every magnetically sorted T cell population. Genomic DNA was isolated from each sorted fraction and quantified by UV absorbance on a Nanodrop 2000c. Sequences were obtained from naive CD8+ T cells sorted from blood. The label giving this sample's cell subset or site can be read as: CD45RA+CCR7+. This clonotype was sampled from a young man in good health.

The DNA reads TGCGCCAGCAGCGCCACTAGCGGGGAATACAATGAGCAGTTCTTC. It specifies CASSATSGEYNEQFF. The V and J segments used are TRBV5-1 and TRBJ2-1, with TRBD2 identical over 10 junction bases. The CDR3 spans 15 residues, from the cysteine through the phenylalanine. Solely the CDR3 DNA is kept, with 45 bases framed from the first base. V trim: 4 bases; J trim: 4 bases; unmatched bases: 5. The germline V gene supplies CDR1 SGHRS and CDR2 YFSETQ.